Following are 25 T cell receptor beta chains from one sample sequenced in a study of shared clonotypes between healthy human individuals. TCRdb's table, derived via immunoSEQ multiplex PCR, lists solely in-frame clones and lacks some. Among around 640,000 clones listed, roughly 95% were seen once. Positively selected for CCR7, the CD45RO-negative cells used as naive CD8 cells excluded terminally differentiated effector memory CD45RA+ cells. The specimen was naive CD8+ T cells sorted from blood. Source of these receptors: a woman aged 25 to 45 in good health.

CDR3 loop: CASSPPRGQPQHF. CDR3 in DNA: TGTGCCAGCAGCCCCCCCAGGGGACAGCCCCAGCATTTT. J is TRBJ1-5 and V is TRBV7-8; perhaps TRBD1 as D (6 bases). Germline lookup yields CDR1 SGHVS and CDR2 FQNEAQ. V lost 5 bases, J lost 7 bases, and 12 bases lay in between. The CDR3 has 13 residues.

For this clone: At one end, the junction sequence differs from germline, possibly due to a read error. J is TRBJ2-4 and V is TRBV29-1; 10 nucleotides align to TRBD1. The CDR3 has 15 residues. Per the germline V gene, CDR1 is SQVTM and CDR2 is ANQGSEA. CDR3 bases: TGCAGCGTTGAAGATTGGGACAGGGGCAAAGACATTCAGTACTTC. Its translation: CSVEDWDRGKDIQYF. Drawing the rest from reference TRBV29-1 and TRBJ2-4, the complete variable domain is SAVISQKPSRDICQRGTSLTIQCQVDSQVTMMFWYRQQPGQSLTLIATANQGSEATYESGFVIDKFPISRPNLTFSTLTVSNMSPEDSSIYLCSVEDWDRGKDIQYFGAGTRLSVL.

This clone has just a few counts. The V call is TRBV27, the J call TRBJ1-1; D possibly corresponds to TRBD1 (5 bases). The ends were cut back, 3 bases at V and 5 bases at J, with 10 bases in the middle. This CDR3 region has 13 residues. Germline assignment: CDR1 MNHEY and CDR2 SMNVEV (reference sequence). The chain's CDR3 is CASSFLGGTEAFF. DNA for the CDR3: TGTGCCAGCAGTTTTTTGGGGGGGACTGAAGCTTTCTTT.

The V gene is TRBV27, the J gene TRBJ2-5, with D possibly being TRBD1 (6 bases). V gave up 4 bases and J gave up 0 bases, with 12 bases separating them. Looked up from germline, CDR1 is MNHEY and CDR2 is SMNVEV (reference sequence). CDR3 length equals 15 residues. The CDR3 loop is CASSSHWTDQETQYF. For the CDR3, the DNA is TGTGCCAGCAGTTCGCACTGGACAGACCAAGAGACCCAGTACTTC.

This clone occurred once. This sequence joins TRBV13 and TRBJ2-2; D not certain. Per germline, CDR1 PRHDT and CDR2 FYEKMQ (reference sequence). V lost 5 bases and J 0 bases, leaving 10 bases between the germline ends. The CDR3 runs 15 residues. The DNA of the CDR3 is TGTGCCAGCAGCGAAGGACGGGCGAACACCGGGGAGCTGTTTTTT. Translating gives CASSEGRANTGELFF.

The rearrangement links TRBV5-1 to TRBJ2-7, with TRBD1 matching over 9 bases. V trimming: 3 bases; J trimming: 2 bases; junction bases outside the gene matches: 3. Germline V gives CDR1 SGHRS, CDR2 YFSETQ. The CDR3 extends over 14 amino acids. The CDR3 DNA is TGCGCCAGCAGCTCACGGGACAGGGCCTACGAGCAGTACTTC. Translating gives CASSSRDRAYEQYF.

The gene calls are TRBV6-1 and TRBJ1-2, with 11 bases aligning to TRBD1. The CDR3 loop spans 16 amino acids. V shed 2 bases and J 1 base; nucleotides not matched to a gene: 3. CDR1 and CDR2 from the germline V gene are MNHNS and SASEGT. The DNA of the CDR3 is TGTGCCAGCAGTGAAAAGGACAGGGGGCTTAACTATGGCTACACCTTC. Translation gives CASSEKDRGLNYGYTF.

The chain recombines TRBV10-3 with TRBJ1-5; TRBD1 matches at 8 bases. V lost 6 bases, J lost 1 base, and 5 bases stayed unmatched. The CDR3 runs 15 residues. Germline assignment: CDR1 ENHRY and CDR2 SYGVKD. In DNA, the CDR3 is TGTGCCATCAGGGCAGACAGGGGCAGCAATCAGCCCCAGCATTTT. Residues: CAIRADRGSNQPQHF.

The chain employs TRBV5-1 and TRBJ2-2, with 7 bases lining up with TRBD2. CDR3 length equals 15 residues. Per the germline V gene, CDR1 is SGHRS and CDR2 is YFSETQ. V gave up 6 bases and J gave up 4 bases; unmatched junction bases: 9. The CDR3 spells CASTAWRETTGELFF. Written as DNA, the CDR3 is TGCGCCAGCACCGCTTGGCGGGAGACCACCGGGGAGCTGTTTTTT. The entire variable domain, with the rest obtained from reference TRBV5-1 and TRBJ2-2, is as follows: KAGVTQTPRYLIKTRGQQVTLSCSPISGHRSVSWYQQTPGQGLQFLFEYFSETQRNKGNFPGRFSGRQFSNSRSEMNVSTLELGDSALYLCASTAWRETTGELFFGEGSRLTVL.

This sequence joins TRBV7-6 and TRBJ1-1, with unresolved D. V shed 5 bases and J shed 1 base, with 11 bases lying between them. There are 14 residues in the CDR3. Germline-derived CDR1 and CDR2 are SGHVS and FNYEAQ. The CDR3: CASSLSTENTEAFF. CDR3 sequence (DNA): TGTGCCAGCAGCCTATCGACCGAGAACACTGAAGCTTTCTTT.

This chain links TRBV9 with TRBJ2-1; TRBD2 aligns across 10 bases. The CDR3 has 15 amino acids. V was clipped by 3 bases and J by 3 bases; unmatched bases: 3. Germline V gene sequence: CDR1 SGDLS, CDR2 YYNGEE. The DNA for the CDR3 is TGTGCCAGCAGCGACGGACTAGCGGACTACAATGAGCAGTTCTTC. Translation gives CASSDGLADYNEQFF.

This chain joins TRBV9 and TRBJ2-6; D may be TRBD1 or TRBD2 (6 bases each). The CDR3 covers 15 residues. Trimming pared 3 bases from V and 0 bases from J, leaving 7 bases between. The germline gives CDR1 SGDLS, CDR2 YYNGEE. CDR3 sequence (DNA): TGTGCCAGCAGCGCGGGGGCCTCTGGGGCCAACGTCCTGACTTTC. Its protein is CASSAGASGANVLTF.

This chain uses TRBV2 with TRBJ2-1, with D perhaps TRBD2 (5 bases). Trimming cost V 6 bases and J 0 bases, with 12 bases left between them. Germline CDR1 is SNHLY and CDR2 is FYNNEI. The CDR3 totals 15 residues. The CDR3 here is CASRIDYSSYNEQFF. CDR3 in DNA: TGTGCCAGCAGGATAGACTATAGCTCCTACAATGAGCAGTTCTTC. Drawing the rest from reference TRBV2 and TRBJ2-1, the complete variable domain is EPEVTQTPSHQVTQMGQEVILRCVPISNHLYFYWYRQILGQKVEFLVSFYNNEISEKSEIFDDQFSVERPDGSNFTLKIRSTKLEDSAMYFCASRIDYSSYNEQFFGPGTRLTVL.

The chain recombines TRBV27 with TRBJ2-7; TRBD2 agrees at 11 bases. CDR3 length: 15 residues. CDR1 is MNHEY, CDR2 SMNVEV, per germline (reference sequence). Trimming removed 7 bases from V and 0 bases from J; junction bases left unmatched: 5. The CDR3 sequence is CASKPTSGSSYEQYF. The CDR3 DNA reads as TGTGCCAGCAAACCAACTAGCGGGAGCTCCTACGAGCAGTACTTC.

The gene calls are TRBV28 and TRBJ1-1, with a weak D call TRBD1 (6 bases). This CDR3 has 15 residues. Trimming took off 4 bases at V and 1 base at J, with 13 bases between the two ends. Germline values: CDR1 MDHEN, CDR2 SYDVKM. The DNA of the CDR3 is TGTGCCAGCAGTTATCGGGGGCTGGGGAACACTGAAGCTTTCTTT. It translates to CASSYRGLGNTEAFF.

The sample holds one count of this clone. The chain carries TRBV27 and TRBJ2-1; tentative D call: TRBD2 (6 bases). V was pared by 2 bases and J by 4 bases, with 9 bases between. Germline CDR1 MNHEY, CDR2 SMNVEV (reference sequence). This CDR3 spans 14 amino acids. The CDR3 nucleotides read TGTGCCAGCAGTTTAGCGGGAAGGTACAATGAGCAGTTCTTC. Residues: CASSLAGRYNEQFF.

The chain combines TRBV5-4 with TRBJ1-1; tentative D call: TRBD1 (5 bases). The CDR3 runs 13 residues. Germline assignment: CDR1 SGHNT and CDR2 YYREEE (reference sequence). V was shortened by 4 bases and J by 8 bases, with 15 bases between the two germline ends. The CDR3 region is CASSADGGREAFF. The CDR3 nucleotides read TGTGCCAGCAGCGCGGACGGGGGAAGGGAAGCTTTCTTT.

This chain joins TRBV7-9 and TRBJ2-7, with D possibly TRBD1 on 5 matching bases. The ends were cut back, 5 bases at V and 4 bases at J, with 12 bases in the middle. Germline CDR1 and CDR2: SEHNR and FQNEAQ (reference sequence). This CDR3 has 13 residues. For the CDR3, the DNA is TGTGCCAGCAGCCCTCGACAGTTTTACGAGCAGTACTTC. Encoded protein: CASSPRQFYEQYF.

This rearrangement joins TRBV30 to TRBJ1-4, with D perhaps TRBD1 (5 bases). CDR3 length: 14 residues. Germline V gene sequence: CDR1 GTSNPN, CDR2 SVGIG (reference sequence). Trimming pared 1 base from V and 7 bases from J, leaving 13 bases between. In nucleotides, the CDR3 is TGTGCCTGGAGTGGAGACAGCCTAGCTGAAAAACTGTTTTTT. Translated, it gives CAWSGDSLAEKLFF.

CDR3 amino acids: CASRIALSGSQETQYF. In DNA, the CDR3 is TGTGCCAGCAGAATAGCATTGTCAGGATCCCAAGAGACCCAGTACTTC. The chain links TRBV7-9 to TRBJ2-5; no clear D gene. CDR1 is SEHNR, CDR2 FQNEAQ, per germline (reference sequence). The V end lost 6 bases, the J end lost 1 base, and 18 bases lay between the germline ends. This CDR3 has 16 residues.

The DNA for the CDR3 is TGTGCCAGCAAAGGCCGAGGTACCTACGAGCAGTACTTC. The encoded protein is CASKGRGTYEQYF. The chain has TRBV6-1 and TRBJ2-7; D ambiguous. Trimming left V 7 bases short and J 2 bases short, with 12 bases between. Germline loops: CDR1 MNHNS, CDR2 SASEGT. The CDR3 has 13 amino acids.

The chain recombines TRBV27 with TRBJ1-5, with D unclear. V was pared by 2 bases and J by 0 bases, with 8 bases between. Germline V gene data show CDR1 as MNHEY and CDR2 as SMNVEV (reference sequence). CDR3 length: 15 residues. The CDR3 here is CASSLGWDSNQPQHF. The DNA of the CDR3 is TGTGCCAGCAGTTTAGGTTGGGATAGCAATCAGCCCCAGCATTTT.

The chain carries TRBV2 and TRBJ2-3; D uncertain. The V gene's germline CDR1 is SNHLY and CDR2 FYNNEI. The CDR3 loop spans 13 amino acids. Trimming took 2 bases from V and 2 from J, leaving 5 bases between them. The CDR3 DNA reads as TGTGCCAGCAGTGAATGGCCCACAGATACGCAGTATTTT. The encoded protein is CASSEWPTDTQYF. Together with reference TRBV2 and TRBJ2-3, the CDR3 gives the full variable domain: EPEVTQTPSHQVTQMGQEVILRCVPISNHLYFYWYRQILGQKVEFLVSFYNNEISEKSEIFDDQFSVERPDGSNFTLKIRSTKLEDSAMYFCASSEWPTDTQYFGPGTRLTVL.

The CDR3 spells CATLFTGSYEQYF. In DNA form, the CDR3 reads TGCGCCACCCTCTTTACGGGATCCTACGAGCAGTACTTC. This sequence joins TRBV10-2 and TRBJ2-7; D is perhaps TRBD2 (5 bases). Germline V gives CDR1 WSHSY, CDR2 SAAADI. The CDR3 sequence is 13 residues long. The V gene lost 10 bases and the J gene lost 1 base, with 14 bases spanning the gap.

This clone has a single count. The chain recombines TRBV14 with TRBJ2-7; 12 nucleotides agree with TRBD1. The CDR3 is 14 residues long. Per germline, CDR1 SGHDN and CDR2 FVKESK. The V gene end was trimmed by 8 bases and the J gene end by 6 bases; junction bases not matched to a gene: 8. The CDR3 spells CASGRGQGATEQYF. The CDR3 DNA reads TGTGCCAGCGGCCGGGGACAGGGGGCCACCGAGCAGTACTTC.